A single TCR beta chain is shown here with its context. Each sample had two DNA replicates, approximately 0.49 ug blood or around 1.5 ug tissue. Clones were read by immunoSEQ multiplex PCR, and TCRdb kept only the in-frame ones, dropping some. Counted here are around 53,000 clones, under 95% occurring once; the ten biggest clones make up approximately 4.7%. These data originate in a study of early stage breast cancer tumors. The overall study: Most invasive tumors, about 80% of the 16, were ER+/PR+/HER2-.

Germline CDR1 is SGHAT and CDR2 is FQDESV (reference sequence). This CDR3 contains 16 residues. The V end lost 5 bases, the J end lost 0 bases, and 14 bases lay between the germline ends. This sequence was found in a person aged 65 to 85 with breast cancer. The V and J genes are TRBV11-1 and TRBJ2-1; the D gene is possibly TRBD2 (6 bases). Sample: blood. The CDR3 is CASSRWGDDSYNEQFF. CDR3 in DNA: TGTGCCAGCAGCCGATGGGGGGACGACTCCTACAATGAGCAGTTCTTC. The entire variable domain, with the rest obtained from reference TRBV11-1 and TRBJ2-1, is as follows: EAEVAQSPRYKITEKSQAVAFWCDPISGHATLYWYRQILGQGPELLVQFQDESVVDDSQLPKDRFSAERLKGVDSTLKIQPAELGDSAMYLCASSRWGDDSYNEQFFGPGTRLTVL.